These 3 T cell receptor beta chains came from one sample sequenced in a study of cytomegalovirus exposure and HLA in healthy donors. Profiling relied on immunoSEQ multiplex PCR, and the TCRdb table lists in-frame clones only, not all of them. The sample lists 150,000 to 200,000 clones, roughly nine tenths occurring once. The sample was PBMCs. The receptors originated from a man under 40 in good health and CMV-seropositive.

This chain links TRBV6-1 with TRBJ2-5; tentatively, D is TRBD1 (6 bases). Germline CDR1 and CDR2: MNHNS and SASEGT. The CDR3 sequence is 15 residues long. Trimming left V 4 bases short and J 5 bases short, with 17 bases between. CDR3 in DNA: TGTGCCAGCAGTGCCGCGGACAGCCCTCGGGAGACCCAGTACTTC. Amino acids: CASSAADSPRETQYF.

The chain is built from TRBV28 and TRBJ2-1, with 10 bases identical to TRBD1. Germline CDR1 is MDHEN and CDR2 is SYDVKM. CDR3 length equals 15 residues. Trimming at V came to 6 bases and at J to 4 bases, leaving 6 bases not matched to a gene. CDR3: CASRPGQGTYNEQFF. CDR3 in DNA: TGTGCCAGCAGACCGGGACAGGGGACTTACAATGAGCAGTTCTTC. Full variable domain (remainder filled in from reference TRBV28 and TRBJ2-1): DVKVTQSSRYLVKRTGEKVFLECVQDMDHENMFWYRQDPGLGLRLIYFSYDVKMKEKGDIPEGYSVSREKKERFSLILESASTNQTSMYLCASRPGQGTYNEQFFGPGTRLTVL.

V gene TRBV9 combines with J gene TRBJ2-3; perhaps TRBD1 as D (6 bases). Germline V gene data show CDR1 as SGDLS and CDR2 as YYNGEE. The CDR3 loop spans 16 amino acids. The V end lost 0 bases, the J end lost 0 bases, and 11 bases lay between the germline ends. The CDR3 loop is CASSVATGPSTDTQYF. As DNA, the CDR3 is TGTGCCAGCAGCGTAGCGACAGGACCTAGCACAGATACGCAGTATTTT.